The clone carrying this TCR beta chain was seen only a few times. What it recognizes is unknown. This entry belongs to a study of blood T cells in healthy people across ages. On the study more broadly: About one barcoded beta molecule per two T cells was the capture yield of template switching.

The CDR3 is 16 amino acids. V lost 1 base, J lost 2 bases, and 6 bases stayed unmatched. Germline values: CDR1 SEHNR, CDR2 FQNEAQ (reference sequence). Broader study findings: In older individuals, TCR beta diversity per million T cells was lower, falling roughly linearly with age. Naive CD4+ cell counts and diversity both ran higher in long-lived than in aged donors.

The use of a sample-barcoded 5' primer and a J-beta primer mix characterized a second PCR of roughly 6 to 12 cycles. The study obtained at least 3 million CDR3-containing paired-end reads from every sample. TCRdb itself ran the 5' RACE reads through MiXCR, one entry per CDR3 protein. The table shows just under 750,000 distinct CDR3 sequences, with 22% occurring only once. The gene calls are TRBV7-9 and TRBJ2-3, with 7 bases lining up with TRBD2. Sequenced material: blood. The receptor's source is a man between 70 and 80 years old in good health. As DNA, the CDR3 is TGTGCCAGCAGCTTAGACCTAGCGGCCCACACAGATACGCAGTATTTT. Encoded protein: CASSLDLAAHTDTQYF.